The rows below give T cell receptor beta chains drawn from one sample of a study of cytomegalovirus exposure and HLA in healthy donors. The method was immunoSEQ multiplex PCR; TCRdb's version includes in-frame clones alone and lacks a portion of them. The data show roughly 230,000 clones, with roughly 81% seen just once and about 0.22% held by the top ten. The sequenced sample consisted of PBMCs. Receptors were obtained from a girl under 10 years old in good health and CMV-seronegative. Each CDR3 is given with its conserved first and last residue.

v_call,j_call,cdr3_aa
TRBV13,TRBJ1-3,CASSSQTGVDTIYF
TRBV9,TRBJ2-3,CASSVAWDRAEDTQYF
TRBV7-3,TRBJ2-2,CASSPDRILTGELFF
TRBV2,TRBJ2-2,CASNSHGELFF
TRBV2,TRBJ2-5,CASNLGGGSVETQYF
TRBV7-2,TRBJ2-7,CASSFLAAYEQYF
TRBV6-4,TRBJ2-1,CASSPLAGGPNEQFF
TRBV5-6,TRBJ1-2,CASSLARAGDPYNYGYTF
TRBV5-1,TRBJ1-1,CASSSQGVVEAFF
TRBV19,TRBJ2-2,CASSNSGSFAGELFF
TRBV30,TRBJ2-5,CAWSPVQETQYF
TRBV9,TRBJ2-7,CASSVSRGGGDEQYF
TRBV5-1,TRBJ2-1,CASSLGHDNYNEQFF
TRBV2,TRBJ1-1,CASSAQGPNTEAFF
TRBV7-6,TRBJ2-2,CASSLVVREGYPGELFF
TRBV7-6,TRBJ2-2,CASSLRTSGNTGELFF
TRBV6-1,TRBJ1-5,CASRAGTAINQPQHF
TRBV4-2,TRBJ1-5,CASSQESENQPQHF
TRBV27,TRBJ1-1,CASSYRSGAFF
TRBV6-5,TRBJ2-1,CASSEARGNEQFF
TRBV2,TRBJ2-3,CASRGMRATDTQYF
TRBV27,TRBJ1-2,CASSARDRGVKYGYTF
TRBV7-9,TRBJ2-1,CASSLEVRDEQFF
TRBV6-5,TRBJ2-1,CASSYGDWYNEQFF
TRBV5-1,TRBJ2-1,CASSRSGGRYNEQFF
TRBV19,TRBJ1-5,CASTHARGQGVGYSNQPQHF